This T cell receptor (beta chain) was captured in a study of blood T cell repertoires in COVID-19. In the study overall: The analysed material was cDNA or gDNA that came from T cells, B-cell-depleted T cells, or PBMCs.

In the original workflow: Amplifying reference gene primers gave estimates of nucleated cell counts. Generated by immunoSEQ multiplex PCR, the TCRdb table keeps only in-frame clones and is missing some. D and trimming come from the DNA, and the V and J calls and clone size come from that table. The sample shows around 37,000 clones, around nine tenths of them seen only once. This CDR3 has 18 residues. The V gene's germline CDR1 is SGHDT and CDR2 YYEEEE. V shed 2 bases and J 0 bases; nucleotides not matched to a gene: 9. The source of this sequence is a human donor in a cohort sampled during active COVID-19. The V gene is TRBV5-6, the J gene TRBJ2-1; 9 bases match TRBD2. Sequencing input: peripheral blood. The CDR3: CASSLELAGVSSYNEQFF. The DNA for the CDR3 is TGTGCCAGCAGCTTAGAACTAGCGGGTGTGAGCTCCTACAATGAGCAGTTCTTC.